These 18 T cell receptor beta chains share one sample of origin, sequenced in a study of radiotherapy plus CTLA-4 blockade in lung cancer. Measured with immunoSEQ multiplex PCR; TCRdb has only the in-frame clones, and not every one. The sample yields about 90,000 clones, around four fifths seen once. This sample comprised peripheral blood, obtained from a patient treated with radiotherapy plus ipilimumab. The receptors were sampled from a human donor with non-small cell lung cancer that progressed on radiotherapy plus ipilimumab.

The chain joins TRBV25-1 to TRBJ2-5; TRBD2 agrees at 7 bases. Germline values: CDR1 MGHDK, CDR2 SYGVNS. CDR3 length: 12 amino acids. The J segment lost 4 bases and the V segment lost 7 bases, leaving 3 bases of the junction unmatched. The CDR3 DNA reads as TGTGCCAGCAAAACGGGGGGAGAGACCCAGTACTTC. Its protein is CASKTGGETQYF.

The rearrangement joins TRBV7-8 to TRBJ2-5; D may be TRBD1 (6 bases). The ends were cut back, 0 bases at V and 7 bases at J, with 18 bases in the middle. Germline V gene data show CDR1 as SGHVS and CDR2 as FQNEAQ. This CDR3 has 16 residues. CDR3 DNA sequence: TGTGCCAGCAGCTTAGCGTTGTCAGGGAGAGGGGGGACCCAGTACTTC. Translated, it gives CASSLALSGRGGTQYF.

The CDR3 DNA reads as TGTGCCAGCTCACGAGACAGAAATGAAAAACTGTTTTTT. It translates to CASSRDRNEKLFF. V usage is TRBV18 and J usage is TRBJ1-4; D may be TRBD1 (5 bases). This CDR3 is 13 amino acids long. Germline V gene lookup returns CDR1 KGHSH and CDR2 LQKENI. V was clipped by 4 bases and J by 5 bases, with 8 bases between them. The whole variable domain, filled in from reference TRBV18 and TRBJ1-4, reads NAGVMQNPRHLVRRRGQEARLRCSPMKGHSHVYWYRQLPEEGLKFMVYLQKENIIDESGMPKERFSAEFPKEGPSILRIQQVVRGDSAAYFCASSRDRNEKLFFGSGTQLSVL.

The chain couples TRBV18 to TRBJ2-3, with a tentative D call TRBD1 (5 bases). CDR1 and CDR2 from the germline V gene are KGHSH and LQKENI. The CDR3 has 15 amino acids. V lost 1 base to trimming and J lost 8 bases, with 16 bases between them. The CDR3 reads CASSPLSGNLGTQYF. The CDR3 DNA sequence: TGTGCCAGCTCACCACTATCAGGGAACCTGGGTACGCAGTATTTT.

The sample holds a few counts of this clone. This chain links TRBV11-2 with TRBJ2-5, with 11 bases aligning to TRBD2. This CDR3 region has 14 residues. The germline V gene has CDR1 SGHAT and CDR2 FQNNGV. Trimming removed 6 bases from V and 5 bases from J; junction bases left unmatched: 5. CDR3 in DNA: TGTGCCAGCAGTCTTGGGACTAGCGGCGAGACCCAGTACTTC. Encoded protein: CASSLGTSGETQYF.

The chain recombines TRBV7-3 with TRBJ2-2; 7 bases match TRBD2. V was clipped by 5 bases and J by 3 bases; unmatched bases: 3. Germline CDR1 is SGHTA and CDR2 is FQGTGA. The CDR3 is 14 amino acids. CDR3 DNA sequence: TGTGCCAGCAGCCGCGGGGGACACACCGGGGAGCTGTTTTTT. Protein product: CASSRGGHTGELFF.

The chain is built from TRBV5-1 and TRBJ2-1; the match to TRBD2 covers 10 bases. Germline-derived CDR1 and CDR2 are SGHRS and YFSETQ. V gave up 1 base and J gave up 7 bases; unmatched junction bases: 5. The CDR3 extends over 15 amino acids. The DNA for the CDR3 is TGCGCCAGCAGCTTGAATAGCGGGGGGCCTAATGAGCAGTTCTTC. Translating gives CASSLNSGGPNEQFF.

The gene calls are TRBV4-3 and TRBJ1-2, with D possibly being TRBD1 (6 bases). V lost 3 bases to trimming and J lost 6 bases, with 14 bases between them. Germline-derived CDR1 and CDR2 are LGHNA and YSLEER. The CDR3 totals 14 residues. The CDR3 loop is CASSQGTGRDGYTF. Written as DNA, the CDR3 is TGCGCCAGCAGCCAGGGCACAGGGAGGGATGGCTACACCTTC.

The chain joins TRBV7-2 to TRBJ1-2; 9 positions match TRBD1. CDR1 is SGHTA, CDR2 FQGNSA, per germline. Trimming at V came to 5 bases and at J to 4 bases, leaving 8 bases not matched to a gene. The CDR3 is made up of 15 amino acids. The CDR3 protein is CASSATQGAVYGYTF. DNA of the CDR3: TGTGCCAGCAGCGCCACACAGGGGGCGGTCTATGGCTACACCTTC.

V gene TRBV7-9 combines with J gene TRBJ2-1, with D possibly matching TRBD2 (6 bases). Per germline, CDR1 SEHNR and CDR2 FQNEAQ (reference sequence). CDR3 length: 13 residues. V was trimmed by 11 bases and J by 0 bases, leaving 11 bases between them. CDR3 coding DNA: TGTGCCTACCACGGGAGCTCCTACAATGAGCAGTTCTTC. It codes for CAYHGSSYNEQFF.

V and J are TRBV21-1 and TRBJ2-2. TRBV21-1 is reported as a pseudogene. The CDR3 is 15 amino acids. The CDR3 spells CASSKGRGWTGELFF. The CDR3 nucleotides read TGTGCCAGCAGCAAAGGGAGGGGGTGGACCGGGGAGCTGTTTTTT.

V usage is TRBV4-2 and J usage is TRBJ2-1; TRBD2 matches at 7 bases. V was clipped by 1 base and J by 6 bases; unmatched bases: 6. The CDR3 runs to 15 residues. Germline V gene data show CDR1 as LGHNA and CDR2 as YNFKEQ. CDR3 amino acids: CASSQASGIRNEQFF. As DNA, the CDR3 is TGTGCCAGCAGCCAAGCCAGCGGGATCCGCAATGAGCAGTTCTTC.

V and J are TRBV7-9 and TRBJ2-7; the match to TRBD2 covers 7 bases. CDR1 is SEHNR and CDR2 is FQNEAQ in the germline V gene (reference sequence). The ends lost 5 bases at V and 6 bases at J; junction bases unmatched: 4. The CDR3 has 12 residues. The CDR3 coding sequence is TGTGCCAGCAGCCGCTGGGGGGGCGAGCAGTACTTC. The encoded protein is CASSRWGGEQYF.

The chain employs TRBV5-1 and TRBJ1-4; D is uncertain. With 0 bases removed from V and 8 bases from J, the gap between germline ends came to 8 bases. CDR1 is SGHRS and CDR2 is YFSETQ in the germline V gene. The CDR3 totals 13 residues. CDR3 protein: CASSLGIGEKLFF. The CDR3 DNA follows: TGCGCCAGCAGCTTGGGGATAGGGGAAAAACTGTTTTTT.

This chain uses TRBV5-6 with TRBJ2-7; unclear D gene. V lost 0 bases and J lost 4, with 8 bases in between. Germline CDR1 is SGHDT and CDR2 is YYEEEE. The CDR3 spans 13 residues. The CDR3 nucleotides are TGTGCCAGCAGCTTGGATACCACATACGAGCAGTACTTC. Translation: CASSLDTTYEQYF.

The genes are TRBV6-1 and TRBJ2-7; D gene ambiguous. Per germline, CDR1 MNHNS and CDR2 SASEGT. Trimming left V 3 bases short and J 1 base short, with 7 bases between. This CDR3 spans 13 amino acids. The CDR3 DNA reads TGTGCCAGCAGTGAGGTCGGTTCCTACGAGCAGTACTTC. Protein sequence: CASSEVGSYEQYF.

The gene calls are TRBV11-3 and TRBJ1-1; no clear D gene. Germline lookup yields CDR1 SGHNT and CDR2 YENEEA. V was clipped by 0 bases and J by 5 bases, with 7 bases between them. The CDR3 runs to 13 residues. Written as DNA, the CDR3 is TGTGCCAGCAGCTTAGATCGAGAAACTGAAGCTTTCTTT. Protein: CASSLDRETEAFF.

Comments on this clone: The germline gene is not matched at one end of the junction; a read error may be the cause. V usage is TRBV6-5 and J usage is TRBJ2-7; D unresolved. The CDR3 extends over 11 amino acids. The V gene's germline CDR1 is MNHEY and CDR2 SVGAGI. Here the CDR3 reads CVSSAGYEQYF. CDR3 DNA sequence: TGTGTCAGCAGTGCTGGCTACGAGCAGTACTTC.